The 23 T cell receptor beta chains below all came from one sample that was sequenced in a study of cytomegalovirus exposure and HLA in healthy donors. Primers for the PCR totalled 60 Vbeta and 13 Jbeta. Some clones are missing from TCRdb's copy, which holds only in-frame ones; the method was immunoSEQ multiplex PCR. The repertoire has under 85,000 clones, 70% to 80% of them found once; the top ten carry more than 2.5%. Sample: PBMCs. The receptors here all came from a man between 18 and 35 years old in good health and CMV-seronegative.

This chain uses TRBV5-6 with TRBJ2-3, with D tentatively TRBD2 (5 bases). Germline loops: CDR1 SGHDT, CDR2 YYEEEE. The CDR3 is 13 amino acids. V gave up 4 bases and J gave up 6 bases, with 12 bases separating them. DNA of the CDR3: TGTGCCAGCAGCATACTAGGTTTGGATACGCAGTATTTT. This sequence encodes CASSILGLDTQYF.

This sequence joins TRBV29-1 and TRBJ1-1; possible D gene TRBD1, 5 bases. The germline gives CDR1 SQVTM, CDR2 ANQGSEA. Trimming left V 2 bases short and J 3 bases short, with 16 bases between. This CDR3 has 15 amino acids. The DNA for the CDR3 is TGCAGCGTTGAATCGAGTGGTTGGGGGGACACTGAAGCTTTCTTT. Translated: CSVESSGWGDTEAFF.

CDR3 amino acids: CASSLGAGANYEQYF. Written as DNA, the CDR3 is TGTGCCAGCAGCTTAGGGGCAGGGGCGAACTACGAGCAGTACTTC. V and J are TRBV7-8 and TRBJ2-7; D is perhaps TRBD1 (6 bases). The CDR3 consists of 15 residues. In germline, CDR1 is SGHVS, CDR2 FQNEAQ. V lost 1 base to trimming and J lost 3 bases, with 13 bases between them.

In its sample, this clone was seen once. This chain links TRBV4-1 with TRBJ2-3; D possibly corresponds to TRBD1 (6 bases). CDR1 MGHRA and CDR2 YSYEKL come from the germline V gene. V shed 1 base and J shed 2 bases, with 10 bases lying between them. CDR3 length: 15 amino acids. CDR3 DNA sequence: TGCGCCAGCAGCCAAGGGGACAAAGACACAGATACGCAGTATTTT. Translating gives CASSQGDKDTDTQYF.

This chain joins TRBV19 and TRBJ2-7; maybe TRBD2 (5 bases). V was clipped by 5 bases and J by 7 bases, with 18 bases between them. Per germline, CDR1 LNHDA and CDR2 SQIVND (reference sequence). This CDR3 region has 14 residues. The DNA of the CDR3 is TGTGCCAGTAGTGCTGGAGGCGGTTCCACTGAGCAGTACTTC. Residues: CASSAGGGSTEQYF.

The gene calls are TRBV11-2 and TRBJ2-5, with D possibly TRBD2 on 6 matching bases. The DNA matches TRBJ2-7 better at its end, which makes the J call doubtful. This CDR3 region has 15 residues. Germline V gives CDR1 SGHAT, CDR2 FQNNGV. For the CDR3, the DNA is TGTGCCAGCAGCTTAGAGGCGGGGCTCTATTACGAGCAGTACTTC. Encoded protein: CASSLEAGLYYEQYF.

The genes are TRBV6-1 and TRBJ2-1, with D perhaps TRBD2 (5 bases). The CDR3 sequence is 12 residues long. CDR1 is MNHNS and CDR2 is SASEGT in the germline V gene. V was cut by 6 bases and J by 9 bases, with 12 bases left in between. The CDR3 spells CASSGLVGEQFF. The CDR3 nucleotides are TGTGCCAGCAGCGGACTTGTGGGTGAGCAGTTCTTC.

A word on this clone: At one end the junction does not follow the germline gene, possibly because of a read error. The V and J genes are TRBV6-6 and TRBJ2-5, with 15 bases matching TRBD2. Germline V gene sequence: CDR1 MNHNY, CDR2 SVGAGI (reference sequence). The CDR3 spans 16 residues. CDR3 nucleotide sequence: TGTGCCAGCAGTGGGACTAGCGGGGGGAACCAAGGGACCCAGTACTTC. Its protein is CASSGTSGGNQGTQYF.

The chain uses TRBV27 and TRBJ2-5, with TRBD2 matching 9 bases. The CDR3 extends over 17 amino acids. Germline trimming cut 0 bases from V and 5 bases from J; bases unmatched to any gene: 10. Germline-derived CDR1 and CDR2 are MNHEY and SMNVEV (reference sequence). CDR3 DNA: TGTGCCAGCAGTTTATCGAAAAGCGGGGGGACTCGGGAGACCCAGTACTTC. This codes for CASSLSKSGGTRETQYF.

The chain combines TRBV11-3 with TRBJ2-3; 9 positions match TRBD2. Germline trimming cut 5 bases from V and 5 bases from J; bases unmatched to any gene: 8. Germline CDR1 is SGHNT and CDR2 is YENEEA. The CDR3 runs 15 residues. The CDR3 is CASSPSGLAGDTQYF. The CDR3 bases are TGTGCCAGCAGCCCCTCGGGACTAGCAGGAGATACGCAGTATTTT.

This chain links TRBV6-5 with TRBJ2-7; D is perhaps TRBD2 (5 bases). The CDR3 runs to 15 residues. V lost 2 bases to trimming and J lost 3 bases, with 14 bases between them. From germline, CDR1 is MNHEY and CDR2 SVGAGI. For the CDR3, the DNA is TGTGCCAGCAGTTACGCGGGCGAGCTCGGCTACGAGCAGTACTTC. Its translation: CASSYAGELGYEQYF.

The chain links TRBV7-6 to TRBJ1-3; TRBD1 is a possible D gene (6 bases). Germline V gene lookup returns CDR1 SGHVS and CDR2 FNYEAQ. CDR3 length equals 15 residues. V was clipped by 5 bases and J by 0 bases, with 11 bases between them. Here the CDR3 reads CASSPTGYSGNTIYF. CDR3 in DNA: TGTGCCAGCAGCCCCACAGGGTACTCTGGAAACACCATATATTTT. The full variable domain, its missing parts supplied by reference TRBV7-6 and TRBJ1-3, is GAGVSQSPRYKVTKRGQDVALRCDPISGHVSLYWYRQALGQGPEFLTYFNYEAQQDKSGLPNDRFSAERPEGSISTLTIQRTEQRDSAMYRCASSPTGYSGNTIYFGEGSWLTVV.

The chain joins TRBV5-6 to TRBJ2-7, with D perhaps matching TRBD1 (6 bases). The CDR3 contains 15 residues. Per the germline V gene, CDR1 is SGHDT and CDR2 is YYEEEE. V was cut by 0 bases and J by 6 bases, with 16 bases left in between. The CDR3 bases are TGTGCCAGCAGCTTGGCCGTACAGGGCTTCGCCGAGCAGTACTTC. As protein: CASSLAVQGFAEQYF. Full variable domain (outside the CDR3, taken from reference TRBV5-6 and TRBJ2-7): DAGVTQSPTHLIKTRGQQVTLRCSPKSGHDTVSWYQQALGQGPQFIFQYYEEEERQRGNFPDRFSGHQFPNYSSELNVNALLLGDSALYLCASSLAVQGFAEQYFGPGTRLTVT.

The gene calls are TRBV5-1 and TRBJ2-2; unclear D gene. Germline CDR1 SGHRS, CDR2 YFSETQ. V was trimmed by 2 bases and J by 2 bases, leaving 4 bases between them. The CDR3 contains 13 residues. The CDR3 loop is CASSFLNTGELFF. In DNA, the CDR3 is TGCGCCAGCAGCTTCCTCAACACCGGGGAGCTGTTTTTT.

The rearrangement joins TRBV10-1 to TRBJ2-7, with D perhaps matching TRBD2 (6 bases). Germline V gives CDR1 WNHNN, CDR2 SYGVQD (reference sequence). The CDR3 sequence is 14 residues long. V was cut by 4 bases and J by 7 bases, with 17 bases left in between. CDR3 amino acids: CASSGGRGSGEQYF. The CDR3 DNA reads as TGCGCCAGCAGTGGTGGACGGGGGTCGGGGGAGCAGTACTTC.

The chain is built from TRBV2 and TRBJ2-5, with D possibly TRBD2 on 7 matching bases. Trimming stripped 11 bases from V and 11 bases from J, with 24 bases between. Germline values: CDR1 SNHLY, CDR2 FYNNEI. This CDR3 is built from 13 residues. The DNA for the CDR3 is TGTGCCGGGATCCGGGAGATAGGGGGGGAGCAGTACTTC. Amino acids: CAGIREIGGEQYF.

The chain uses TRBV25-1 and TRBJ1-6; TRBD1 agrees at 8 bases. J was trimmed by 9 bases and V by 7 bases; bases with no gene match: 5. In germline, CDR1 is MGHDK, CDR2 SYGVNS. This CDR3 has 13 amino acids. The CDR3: CASTGQGGSPLHF. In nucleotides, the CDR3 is TGTGCCAGCACCGGACAGGGAGGTTCACCCCTCCACTTT.

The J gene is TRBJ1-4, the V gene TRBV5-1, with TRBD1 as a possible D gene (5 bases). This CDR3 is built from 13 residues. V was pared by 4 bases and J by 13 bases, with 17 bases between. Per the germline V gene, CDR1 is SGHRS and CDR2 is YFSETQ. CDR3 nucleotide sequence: TGCGCCAGCAGCCCGTCGGGAGGGACTTTACTGTTTTTT. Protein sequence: CASSPSGGTLLFF.

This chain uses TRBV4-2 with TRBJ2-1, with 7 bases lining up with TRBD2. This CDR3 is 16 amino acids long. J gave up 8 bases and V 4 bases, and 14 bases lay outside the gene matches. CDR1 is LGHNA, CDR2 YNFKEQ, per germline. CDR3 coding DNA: TGTGCCAGCAGCCCTCTTCGGGGGGTACGTCTCGATGAGCAGTTCTTC. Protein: CASSPLRGVRLDEQFF.

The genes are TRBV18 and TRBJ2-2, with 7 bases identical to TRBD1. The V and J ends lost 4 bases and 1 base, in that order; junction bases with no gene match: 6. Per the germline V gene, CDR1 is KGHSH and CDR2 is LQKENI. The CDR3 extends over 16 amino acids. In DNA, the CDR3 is TGTGCCAGCTCACGACAGGGATCCCTGAACACCGGGGAGCTGTTTTTT. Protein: CASSRQGSLNTGELFF.

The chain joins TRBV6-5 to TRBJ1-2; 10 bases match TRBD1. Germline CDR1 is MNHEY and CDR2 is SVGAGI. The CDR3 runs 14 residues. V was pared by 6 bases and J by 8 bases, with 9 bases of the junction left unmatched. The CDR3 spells CASRRGQGLGGYTF. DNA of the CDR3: TGTGCCAGCAGGCGGGGACAGGGGTTAGGAGGCTACACCTTC.

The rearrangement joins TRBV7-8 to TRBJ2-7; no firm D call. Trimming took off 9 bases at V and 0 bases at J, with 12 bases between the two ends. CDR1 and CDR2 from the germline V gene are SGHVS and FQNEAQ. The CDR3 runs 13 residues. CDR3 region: CASRQARSYEQYF. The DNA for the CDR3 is TGTGCCAGTCGGCAGGCCCGCTCCTACGAGCAGTACTTC.

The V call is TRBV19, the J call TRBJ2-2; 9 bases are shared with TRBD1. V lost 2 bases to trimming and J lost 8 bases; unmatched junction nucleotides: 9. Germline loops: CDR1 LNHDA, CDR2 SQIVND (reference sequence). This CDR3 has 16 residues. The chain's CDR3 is CASSINSGQGPGELFF. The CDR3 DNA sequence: TGTGCCAGTAGTATAAATTCAGGACAGGGGCCGGGGGAGCTGTTTTTT. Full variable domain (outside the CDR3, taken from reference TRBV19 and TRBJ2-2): DGGITQSPKYLFRKEGQNVTLSCEQNLNHDAMYWYRQDPGQGLRLIYYSQIVNDFQKGDIAEGYSVSREKKESFPLTVTSAQKNPTAFYLCASSINSGQGPGELFFGEGSRLTVL.